These 30 T cell receptor beta chains were sequenced from one sample in a study of blood T cell repertoires in COVID-19. The protocol was immunoSEQ multiplex PCR, while the TCRdb copy is restricted to in-frame clones and leaves out a portion. The sample consists of about 190,000 clones, around 79% of them appearing once. The source material was peripheral blood. Receptors were obtained from a woman between 45 and 60 years old with acute or convalescent COVID-19.

The V and J genes are TRBV6-1 and TRBJ1-1, with 7 nucleotides matching TRBD1. Germline loops: CDR1 MNHNS, CDR2 SASEGT. The J segment lost 2 bases and the V segment lost 1 base, leaving 1 base of the junction unmatched. The CDR3 sequence is 14 residues long. The CDR3 spells CASSEGTGNTEAFF. CDR3 nucleotides: TGTGCCAGCAGTGAAGGGACAGGCAACACTGAAGCTTTCTTT.

Remarks on this clone: This same CDR3 is encoded by further DNA sequences in the sample. The chain couples TRBV6-5 to TRBJ1-5; TRBD1 agrees at 7 bases. The CDR3 has 14 residues. CDR1 and CDR2 (germline): MNHEY, SVGAGI. The ends lost 2 bases at V and 2 bases at J; junction bases unmatched: 0. CDR3 DNA: TGTGCCAGCAGTTACGACAGGGGCAATCAGCCCCAGCATTTT. Translating it yields CASSYDRGNQPQHF.

This chain uses TRBV6-5 with TRBJ1-1; TRBD1 might be the D (5 bases). V gave up 0 bases and J gave up 0 bases, with 8 bases separating them. CDR3 length: 15 amino acids. Germline V gene sequence: CDR1 MNHEY, CDR2 SVGAGI. The CDR3 spells CASSYSNRLNTEAFF. CDR3 nucleotides: TGTGCCAGCAGTTACTCGAACAGGTTGAACACTGAAGCTTTCTTT.

Only one count was recorded for this clone. The chain carries TRBV2 and TRBJ2-7; 10 bases map to TRBD2. V was clipped by 7 bases and J by 5 bases; unmatched bases: 8. The CDR3 totals 14 residues. CDR1 is SNHLY and CDR2 is FYNNEI in the germline V gene. The CDR3 nucleotides read TGTGCCAGCAAAAGCGGGGGGGCTAGTCACGAGCAGTACTTC. It yields the protein CASKSGGASHEQYF.

The chain combines TRBV19 with TRBJ1-1, with D perhaps TRBD1 (5 bases). CDR1 is LNHDA, CDR2 SQIVND, per germline (reference sequence). The CDR3 extends over 15 amino acids. Trimming stripped 2 bases from V and 5 bases from J, with 15 bases between. Here the CDR3 reads CASSIIAGSGTEAFF. The CDR3 DNA reads as TGTGCCAGTAGTATAATTGCAGGCTCAGGGACTGAAGCTTTCTTT.

This sequence joins TRBV24-1 and TRBJ1-2; no reliable D call. Germline V gene sequence: CDR1 KGHDR, CDR2 SFDVKD. The ends were cut back, 4 bases at V and 8 bases at J, with 13 bases in the middle. The length of the CDR3 is 13 residues. The CDR3 sequence: CATSDAGWGGYTF. The CDR3 nucleotides are TGTGCCACCAGTGACGCGGGCTGGGGAGGCTACACCTTC.

This clone has only one observation. V gene TRBV25-1 combines with J gene TRBJ1-3; 7 bases are a match to TRBD1. The CDR3 loop spans 13 amino acids. Trimming cost V 4 bases and J 4 bases; bases outside gene matches: 1. Germline CDR1 MGHDK, CDR2 SYGVNS. The CDR3 sequence is CASSGTGGNTIYF. The DNA for the CDR3 is TGTGCCAGCAGTGGGACAGGAGGAAACACCATATATTTT.

The sample holds a few counts of this clone. The V and J genes are TRBV21-1 and TRBJ2-4; TRBD1 reflects the table's D call only, with no check against the DNA. TRBV21-1 is flagged as a pseudogene. The CDR3 spans 15 residues. The CDR3 DNA sequence: TGTGCCAGCAGCAAAGCGCTTTCCGGGACAGAGCCTAGGGACTTC. Amino acid sequence: CASSKALSGTEPRDF.

The rearrangement uses TRBV4-2 and TRBJ2-2, with a tentative D call TRBD2 (6 bases). This CDR3 contains 13 residues. Trimming left V 5 bases short and J 3 bases short, with 7 bases between. Germline V gene data show CDR1 as LGHNA and CDR2 as YNFKEQ. CDR3 bases: TGTGCCAGCAGCTGGGAGGACACCGGGGAGCTGTTTTTT. Its protein is CASSWEDTGELFF.

The CDR3 region is CASSRLAGDGTQYF. The DNA of the CDR3 is TGTGCCAGCAGCCGACTAGCGGGGGACGGTACGCAGTATTTT. This chain uses TRBV6-5 with TRBJ2-3; TRBD2 matches 12 bases. Germline V gene data show CDR1 as MNHEY and CDR2 as SVGAGI. This CDR3 region has 14 residues. V shed 6 bases, J shed 8 bases, and the junction held 6 bases outside the gene matches.

The chain couples TRBV6-1 to TRBJ1-1, with TRBD1 matching 8 bases. Germline assignment: CDR1 MNHNS and CDR2 SASEGT. The V gene end was trimmed by 3 bases and the J gene end by 2 bases; junction bases not matched to a gene: 8. The CDR3 extends over 16 amino acids. CDR3 region: CASSDGGQARNTEAFF. The CDR3 bases are TGTGCCAGCAGTGATGGGGGACAGGCCCGCAACACTGAAGCTTTCTTT.

V and J are TRBV9 and TRBJ2-2; weak D call: TRBD1 (6 bases). Between the trimmed V and J ends, which lost 4 bases and 6 bases, there was a span of 22 bases. The CDR3 has 17 amino acids. Germline CDR1 reads SGDLS; CDR2 reads YYNGEE. The CDR3 bases are TGTGCCAGCAGCCCTGAGAAGCAGGGGAACGTTCCCGGGGAGCTGTTTTTT. Encoded protein: CASSPEKQGNVPGELFF.

The gene calls are TRBV24-1 and TRBJ1-2; a weak D match, TRBD1 (5 bases). Germline CDR1 reads KGHDR; CDR2 reads SFDVKD. Deletions cut 2 bases from V and 6 bases from J, with 18 bases between. There are 16 residues in the CDR3. CDR3 sequence reads: CATSDSRTRLLDGYTF. CDR3 DNA: TGTGCCACCAGTGATTCAAGGACACGGCTCTTGGATGGCTACACCTTC.

This clone was seen a handful of times. The V call is TRBV14, the J call TRBJ2-2; the match to TRBD1 covers 8 bases. V lost 1 base, J lost 1 base, and 2 bases stayed unmatched. This CDR3 contains 16 residues. From germline, CDR1 is SGHDN and CDR2 FVKESK. The CDR3 bases are TGTGCCAGCAGCCAAGTCGGGACAGGGAACACCGGGGAGCTGTTTTTT. Translating gives CASSQVGTGNTGELFF.

This clone appeared once. CDR3 region: CSASGATGFNEQFF. Here the CDR3 DNA reads TGCAGTGCTAGTGGGGCCACAGGTTTCAATGAGCAGTTCTTC. V and J are TRBV20-1 and TRBJ2-1; D possibly corresponds to TRBD1 (5 bases). This CDR3 spans 14 amino acids. V dropped 3 bases and J dropped 6 bases, with 15 bases sitting between them. The germline CDR1 and CDR2 sequences are DFQATT and SNEGSKA (reference sequence).

This clone was detected a few times. The CDR3 bases are TGTGCCAGCAGTCGGCTCCGGACAGGGACCACCTACGAGCAGTACTTC. Protein product: CASSRLRTGTTYEQYF. V and J are TRBV6-2 or TRBV6-3 and TRBJ2-7, with 8 nucleotides matching TRBD1. Germline CDR1 is MNHEY and CDR2 is SVGEGT. Unmatched junction bases numbered 11, after V lost 5 bases and J lost 2 bases. CDR3 length: 16 amino acids.

The J gene is TRBJ2-2, the V gene TRBV5-4; TRBD1 matches at 10 bases. The CDR3 contains 15 residues. After removal of 4 bases from V and 5 bases from J, the junction contained 5 bases not matched to a gene. In germline, CDR1 is SGHNT, CDR2 YYREEE (reference sequence). The DNA for the CDR3 is TGTGCCAGCAGCCGTCGGGACAGGGGAACCGGGGAGCTGTTTTTT. It translates to CASSRRDRGTGELFF.

This sequence joins TRBV27 and TRBJ1-1; unclear D gene. The CDR3 runs 14 residues. Trimming took off 8 bases at V and 0 bases at J, with 13 bases between the two ends. CDR1 MNHEY and CDR2 SMNVEV come from the germline V gene (reference sequence). The CDR3 loop reads CASRTSRMNTEAFF. DNA for the CDR3: TGTGCCAGCCGAACCTCGAGGATGAACACTGAAGCTTTCTTT.

V is TRBV3-1 (or the pseudogene TRBV3-2) and J is TRBJ1-5; the D gene is possibly TRBD1 (5 bases). In germline, CDR1 is LGHDT, CDR2 YNNKEL (reference sequence). CDR3 length equals 15 residues. Trimming left V 1 base short and J 2 bases short, with 9 bases between. This CDR3 reads CASSQGFRGNQPQHF. Written as DNA, the CDR3 is TGTGCCAGCAGCCAAGGATTCAGGGGCAATCAGCCCCAGCATTTT.

The chain combines TRBV12-5 with TRBJ2-7; 9 positions match TRBD1. Per germline, CDR1 LGHNT and CDR2 FRNRAP. V was pared by 1 base and J by 5 bases, with 12 bases of the junction left unmatched. The CDR3 runs 17 residues. Written as DNA, the CDR3 is TGTGCTAGTGGTTTGGCGTCTCGGGGACAGGGCGTCCACGAGCAGTACTTC. It yields the protein CASGLASRGQGVHEQYF.

The chain carries TRBV6-5 and TRBJ1-1; 7 nucleotides align to TRBD1. The J segment lost 3 bases and the V segment lost 5 bases, leaving 6 bases of the junction unmatched. The CDR3 contains 14 residues. Germline V gene data show CDR1 as MNHEY and CDR2 as SVGAGI. This CDR3 is CASSTIQGHTEAFF. The CDR3 nucleotides are TGTGCCAGCAGTACGATACAGGGGCACACTGAAGCTTTCTTT.

This clone was observed a single time. This sequence joins TRBV2 and TRBJ1-2, with unresolved D. CDR1 and CDR2 (germline): SNHLY, FYNNEI. Trimming pared 5 bases from V and 0 bases from J, leaving 7 bases between. This CDR3 spans 13 amino acids. The CDR3 DNA follows: TGTGCCAGCAGTCCCACATCTAACTATGGCTACACCTTC. This gives the protein CASSPTSNYGYTF.

The chain recombines TRBV9 with TRBJ2-7, with TRBD1 as a possible D gene (6 bases). This CDR3 comprises 14 residues. Germline CDR1 reads SGDLS; CDR2 reads YYNGEE. Trimming cost V 2 bases and J 0 bases, with 9 bases left between them. The CDR3 DNA is TGTGCCAGCAGCGTTGGACAGAGCTCCTACGAGCAGTACTTC. Amino acids: CASSVGQSSYEQYF. The whole variable domain, filled in from reference TRBV9 and TRBJ2-7, reads DSGVTQTPKHLITATGQRVTLRCSPRSGDLSVYWYQQSLDQGLQFLIQYYNGEERAKGNILERFSAQQFPDLHSELNLSSLELGDSALYFCASSVGQSSYEQYFGPGTRLTVT.

The rearrangement joins TRBV2 to TRBJ2-7; 7 bases align to TRBD2. This CDR3 comprises 14 residues. Trimming at V came to 5 bases and at J to 3 bases, leaving 7 bases not matched to a gene. Germline CDR1 and CDR2: SNHLY and FYNNEI. This chain's CDR3 is CASSQEGGGYEQYF. CDR3 DNA: TGTGCCAGCAGTCAAGAGGGCGGGGGCTACGAGCAGTACTTC.

The chain uses TRBV9 and TRBJ1-2; no clear D. The germline V gene encodes CDR1 SGDLS and CDR2 YYNGEE. Deletions cut 0 bases from V and 2 bases from J, with 8 bases between. The CDR3 spans 14 residues. CDR3 sequence: CASSVDSLNYGYTF. In nucleotides, the CDR3 is TGTGCCAGCAGCGTAGACAGCCTCAACTATGGCTACACCTTC.

CDR3 nucleotides: TGCGCCAGCAGCCAAGAATGGAGGGCCTCAAATGGCCCAGATACGCAGTATTTT. Translation gives CASSQEWRASNGPDTQYF. The J gene is TRBJ2-3, the V gene TRBV4-3, with D maybe TRBD2 (6 bases). CDR3 size: 18 residues. Germline loops: CDR1 LGHNA, CDR2 YSLEER. V lost 0 bases, J lost 4 bases, and 20 bases lay in between.

This sequence joins TRBV5-1 and TRBJ1-1; 10 bases line up with TRBD1. The CDR3 has 14 amino acids. Per germline, CDR1 SGHRS and CDR2 YFSETQ. V lost 3 bases to trimming and J lost 5 bases; unmatched junction nucleotides: 4. The CDR3 DNA reads as TGCGCCAGCAGCTGGACAGGGGGGAATACTGAAGCTTTCTTT. It yields the protein CASSWTGGNTEAFF. Full variable domain (rest looked up from reference TRBV5-1 and TRBJ1-1): KAGVTQTPRYLIKTRGQQVTLSCSPISGHRSVSWYQQTPGQGLQFLFEYFSETQRNKGNFPGRFSGRQFSNSRSEMNVSTLELGDSALYLCASSWTGGNTEAFFGQGTRLTVV.

The rearrangement uses TRBV5-1 and TRBJ1-6; 9 bases are shared with TRBD1. Germline CDR1 SGHRS, CDR2 YFSETQ. The V gene end was trimmed by 5 bases and the J gene end by 10 bases; junction bases not matched to a gene: 7. The CDR3 runs 14 residues. The CDR3 DNA reads TGCGCCAGCAGTAAGGGACAGGGAGAATCACCCCTCCACTTT. Its protein product is CASSKGQGESPLHF.

The rearrangement joins TRBV11-2 to TRBJ1-6; a weak D match, TRBD1 (5 bases). Trimming removed 3 bases at V and 10 bases at J, with 13 bases between. Germline loops: CDR1 SGHAT, CDR2 FQNNGV. CDR3 length equals 14 residues. The CDR3 protein is CASSFSGGQSPLHF. In nucleotides, the CDR3 is TGTGCCAGCAGCTTTTCGGGAGGACAATCACCCCTCCACTTT. The variable domain in full, with the rest retrieved from reference TRBV11-2 and TRBJ1-6, is EAGVAQSPRYKIIEKRQSVAFWCNPISGHATLYWYQQILGQGPKLLIQFQNNGVVDDSQLPKDRFSAERLKGVDSTLKIQPAKLEDSAVYLCASSFSGGQSPLHFGNGTRLTVT.

This clone was observed a handful of times. This chain links TRBV12-3 or TRBV12-4 with TRBJ2-7; D is unresolved. V was shortened by 2 bases and J by 2 bases, with 7 bases between the two germline ends. The CDR3 runs to 13 residues. The CDR3 here is CASSLTVAYEQYF. CDR3 DNA: TGTGCCAGCAGTTTAACTGTAGCCTACGAGCAGTACTTC.